What follows is one T cell receptor beta chain and its context. What it binds is unknown. Execution of the assay was at deep level. Sorted subsets were amplified in replicate PCRs using approximately 200 ng DNA, about 30,000 T cell genomes. Sequenced by immunoSEQ multiplex PCR; TCRdb stores in-frame clones only, minus some. The data show a few million clones, approximately 93% seen once. This sample was included in a study of shared clonotypes between healthy human individuals. Trimming took off 7 bases at V and 3 bases at J, with 18 bases between the two ends. CDR3 length: 16 amino acids. Germline V lookup: CDR1 LNHDA, CDR2 SQIVND (reference sequence). Study conclusions and caveats: Generation probability values for non-shared clonotypes were lower than those for clonotypes shared by all four donors.

The chain recombines TRBV19 with TRBJ2-2, with D perhaps matching TRBD2 (5 bases). The clonotype originates from a man aged 18 to 29 in good health. Some clones in this sample may be carry-over from other donors' samples. The sample was naive CD4+ T cells from PBMCs. Specified subset: CD45RA+ positively selected. The CDR3 DNA is TGTGCCAGTACCGCAGAAGCGCGGGCCTACACCGGGGAGCTGTTTTTT. This sequence encodes CASTAEARAYTGELFF.